This T cell receptor (beta chain) was profiled in a study of blood T cells in healthy people across ages. Study-level points and caveats: Naive T cell percentage by flow cytometry tracked strongly with beta diversity.

Alongside a J-beta primer mix, a sample-barcoded 5' primer served in a second PCR lasting roughly 7 to 11 cycles. Each of the cDNA molecules was tagged by a template-switch adaptor with 12 random nucleotides. Per sample, CDR3-containing paired-end reads numbered at least 3 million. TCRdb re-analysed the 5' RACE reads in MiXCR, keeping a single row per CDR3 protein. The data contain about a million distinct CDR3 sequences, more than 30% of them singletons. V trimming: 1 base; J trimming: 11 bases; junction bases outside the gene matches: 9. From germline, CDR1 is SQVTM and CDR2 ANQGSEA. This CDR3 is built from 14 residues. As to this clonotype: Its antigen remains unidentified.

The study isolated at least 7 million PBMCs from each sample. The source is a young man in good health. The sample taken for sequencing was blood. The V call is TRBV29-1, the J call TRBJ2-1, with TRBD2 identical over 9 bases. The CDR3 here is CSVEASGGFDKQFF. CDR3 nucleotide sequence: TGCAGCGTTGAAGCCAGCGGGGGGTTCGATAAGCAGTTCTTC.